The source of this T cell receptor beta chain is a study of blood T cell repertoires in COVID-19. This clone was seen only a few times. Enrolled through a virtual design, the participants were between 18 and 89 years of age and came from about two dozen US areas. Study processing details: Amplification of reference gene primers provided the estimated nucleated cell counts. This table comes from immunoSEQ multiplex PCR, and its TCRdb copy is limited to in-frame clones, with some not included. That table furnishes V, J and clone size, whereas the DNA furnished D and trimming. This sample has roughly 290,000 clones, with around 87% found just once. Trimming pared 2 bases from V and 7 bases from J, leaving 12 bases between. This CDR3 is built from 15 residues. Germline V gene sequence: CDR1 MNHNY, CDR2 SVGAGI (reference sequence).

Sequencing input: PBMCs or T cells enriched from blood (not recorded which). The TCR originated in a woman aged 18 to 35 with acute COVID-19. The J gene is TRBJ1-6, the V gene TRBV6-6, with a possible D match to TRBD1 (5 bases). The CDR3 spells CASSYLGQENSPLHF. DNA for the CDR3: TGTGCCAGCAGTTACCTTGGACAAGAAAATTCACCCCTCCACTTT.